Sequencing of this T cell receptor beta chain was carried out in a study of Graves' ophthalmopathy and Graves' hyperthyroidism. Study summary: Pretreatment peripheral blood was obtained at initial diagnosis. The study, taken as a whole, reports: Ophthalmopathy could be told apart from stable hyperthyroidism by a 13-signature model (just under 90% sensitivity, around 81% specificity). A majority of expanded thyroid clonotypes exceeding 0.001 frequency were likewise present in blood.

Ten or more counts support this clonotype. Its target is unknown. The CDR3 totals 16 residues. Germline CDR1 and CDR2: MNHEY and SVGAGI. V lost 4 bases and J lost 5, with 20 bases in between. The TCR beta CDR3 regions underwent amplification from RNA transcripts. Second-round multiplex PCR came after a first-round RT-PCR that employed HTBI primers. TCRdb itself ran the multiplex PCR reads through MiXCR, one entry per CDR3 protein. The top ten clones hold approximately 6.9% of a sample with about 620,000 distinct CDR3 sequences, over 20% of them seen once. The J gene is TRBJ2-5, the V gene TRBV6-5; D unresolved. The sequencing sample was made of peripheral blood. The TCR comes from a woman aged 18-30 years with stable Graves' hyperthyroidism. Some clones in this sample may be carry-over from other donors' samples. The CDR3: CASSLNTLVLEETQYF. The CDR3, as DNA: TGTGCCAGCAGTTTAAATACCTTGGTCCTAGAGGAGACCCAGTACTTC.